This T cell receptor beta chain was found in a study of blood T cell repertoires in COVID-19. Study overall: COVID-19 samples from acute and convalescent phases originated in the United States, Italy and Spain. Sources were T cells, B-cell-depleted T cells, or PBMCs; the material itself was cDNA or gDNA.

As originally analysed: It was from reference gene primer amplification that nucleated cell counts were estimated. TCRdb keeps only in-frame clones here, not all; method: immunoSEQ multiplex PCR. That table gives V, J and clone size, and the DNA gave D and trimming. The table has 15,000 to 20,000 clones, approximately 88% seen once. This clone was picked up one time. Germline CDR1 SEHNR, CDR2 FQNEAQ (reference sequence). After removal of 4 bases from V and 3 bases from J, the junction contained 6 bases not matched to a gene. The CDR3 contains 15 residues. Input material: peripheral blood. V and J are TRBV7-9 and TRBJ2-1; 7 bases match TRBD1. The TCR originated in a human donor in a cohort sampled during active COVID-19. The CDR3 is CASSSGQVGYNEQFF. The CDR3 nucleotides are TGTGCCAGCAGCTCAGGACAGGTCGGCTACAATGAGCAGTTCTTC.